This passage covers 13 T cell receptor beta chains from one sample sequenced in a study of blood T cell repertoires in COVID-19. Clones were read by immunoSEQ multiplex PCR, and TCRdb kept only the in-frame ones, dropping some. The sample holds around 200,000 clones, roughly 84% seen once. The sequenced sample was peripheral blood. These receptors came from a woman between 40 and 55 years old with COVID-19, enrolled during active disease.

The V and J genes are TRBV11-3 and TRBJ2-5, with 10 bases lining up with TRBD2. In germline, CDR1 is SGHNT, CDR2 YENEEA. Trimming cost V 2 bases and J 5 bases; bases outside gene matches: 8. The CDR3 runs to 16 residues. The CDR3 DNA sequence: TGTGCCAGCAGCTTAACCAGCGGGAGGGCCGGGGAGACCCAGTACTTC. Its protein product is CASSLTSGRAGETQYF.

The rearrangement uses TRBV9 and TRBJ1-4; D gene ambiguous. The CDR3 has 11 amino acids. V dropped 4 bases and J dropped 8 bases, with 6 bases sitting between them. Germline CDR1 is SGDLS and CDR2 is YYNGEE. Here the CDR3 DNA reads TGTGCCAGCAGCCCTCGGGAAAAACTGTTTTTT. Encoded protein: CASSPREKLFF.

This clone has a handful of counts. V is TRBV25-1 and J is TRBJ1-5, with TRBD1 as a possible D gene (6 bases). This CDR3 has 12 residues. Germline CDR1 and CDR2: MGHDK and SYGVNS. DNA of the CDR3: TGTGTGAGAGGGGGAAGTCATCAGCCCCAGCATTTT. Its protein product is CVRGGSHQPQHF.

The chain employs TRBV24-1 and TRBJ2-1; no definite D call. V was shortened by 0 bases and J by 6 bases, with 11 bases between the two germline ends. The germline V gene encodes CDR1 KGHDR and CDR2 SFDVKD. This CDR3 has 15 residues. CDR3 amino acids: CATSDLATSFNEQFF. The DNA for the CDR3 is TGTGCCACCAGTGATTTGGCCACCAGTTTCAATGAGCAGTTCTTC.

The V gene is TRBV29-1, the J gene TRBJ2-5; 7 bases line up with TRBD1. This CDR3 comprises 15 residues. Germline trimming cut 7 bases from V and 0 bases from J; bases unmatched to any gene: 11. Per germline, CDR1 SQVTM and CDR2 ANQGSEA. CDR3 in amino acids: CSGLPRDSYQETQYF. Written as DNA, the CDR3 is TGCAGCGGCTTACCCCGGGACAGTTACCAAGAGACCCAGTACTTC.

The chain links TRBV14 to TRBJ2-1, with unresolved D. Germline loops: CDR1 SGHDN, CDR2 FVKESK. The CDR3 covers 14 residues. Trimming left V 1 base short and J 9 bases short, with 13 bases between. CDR3 sequence reads: CASSQGQHFVEQFF. CDR3 bases: TGTGCCAGCAGCCAAGGGCAACATTTCGTTGAGCAGTTCTTC.

This chain uses TRBV2 with TRBJ1-4, with 12 bases lining up with TRBD1. This CDR3 spans 15 amino acids. V trimming: 6 bases; J trimming: 8 bases; junction bases outside the gene matches: 7. The germline V gene has CDR1 SNHLY and CDR2 FYNNEI. This CDR3 is CASSPGTGGREKLFF. In DNA, the CDR3 is TGTGCCAGCAGCCCCGGGACAGGGGGCCGGGAAAAACTGTTTTTT. Together with reference TRBV2 and TRBJ1-4, the CDR3 gives the full variable domain: EPEVTQTPSHQVTQMGQEVILRCVPISNHLYFYWYRQILGQKVEFLVSFYNNEISEKSEIFDDQFSVERPDGSNFTLKIRSTKLEDSAMYFCASSPGTGGREKLFFGSGTQLSVL.

The rearrangement joins TRBV7-3 to TRBJ2-1, with D possibly being TRBD2 (6 bases). CDR3 length equals 14 residues. V shed 3 bases and J shed 5 bases, with 11 bases lying between them. CDR1 and CDR2 (germline): SGHTA, FQGTGA. Here the CDR3 reads CASSFRTTHNEQFF. The CDR3 region has the DNA TGTGCCAGCAGCTTCCGGACTACCCACAATGAGCAGTTCTTC.

The chain couples TRBV11-2 to TRBJ2-3, with 9 bases aligning to TRBD2. V gave up 1 base and J gave up 2 bases; unmatched junction bases: 4. Per the germline V gene, CDR1 is SGHAT and CDR2 is FQNNGV. The CDR3 has 16 amino acids. CDR3 DNA: TGTGCCAGCAGCTTAGGAGCGGGGGGATACACAGATACGCAGTATTTT. Encoded protein: CASSLGAGGYTDTQYF.

The chain couples TRBV19 to TRBJ1-1; D remains unclear. Germline V lookup: CDR1 LNHDA, CDR2 SQIVND (reference sequence). The CDR3 has 15 amino acids. The V end was cut by 0 bases, the J end by 2 bases, with 10 bases between. The CDR3 bases are TGTGCCAGTAGTATAGAGGCCGCCCGAAACACTGAAGCTTTCTTT. It translates to CASSIEAARNTEAFF.

The chain couples TRBV18 to TRBJ2-1, with TRBD1 identical over 7 bases. The CDR3 loop spans 15 amino acids. V was clipped by 8 bases and J by 3 bases; unmatched bases: 10. Germline V gives CDR1 KGHSH, CDR2 LQKENI. The CDR3 protein is CASEPGTVYYNEQFF. The DNA of the CDR3 is TGTGCCAGCGAACCCGGGACAGTATACTACAATGAGCAGTTCTTC.

CDR3 DNA: TGCGCCAGCAGTTCTCCTCTAGGCCGGGAGTACTTC. Protein sequence: CASSSPLGREYF. The chain couples TRBV10-1 to TRBJ2-7, with D unresolved. Trimming shortened V by 5 bases and J by 11 bases, and 16 bases separated the two germline ends. Germline CDR1 and CDR2: WNHNN and SYGVQD (reference sequence). There are 12 residues in the CDR3.

This chain connects TRBV6-5 to TRBJ1-1, with TRBD1 matching 9 bases. The CDR3 has 12 residues. The V and J ends lost 6 bases and 7 bases, in that order; junction bases with no gene match: 3. From germline, CDR1 is MNHEY and CDR2 SVGAGI. The CDR3 DNA reads TGTGCCAGCAGAGGACAGGGGTTTGAAGCTTTCTTT. Translating gives CASRGQGFEAFF.